These 12 T cell receptor beta chains originate from one sample sequenced in a study of beta chain features in type 1 diabetes. The entirety of the isolated RNA underwent reverse transcription, so expressed TCRB transcripts were sequenced. This table comes from immunoSEQ multiplex PCR, and its TCRdb copy is limited to in-frame clones, with some not included. Seen here are 970,000 or so clones, 15% to 20% observed once, and the top ten hold 0.023%. The sequenced sample was naive CD4+ T cells from blood. The receptors come from a woman aged 18-29 years in good health.

The chain uses TRBV2 and TRBJ2-1; TRBD2 matches 11 bases. Germline V gene data show CDR1 as SNHLY and CDR2 as FYNNEI. The CDR3 totals 17 residues. V shed 8 bases and J 4 bases; nucleotides not matched to a gene: 13. CDR3 nucleotides: TGTGCCAGCCTGGCGCCGGGGCTAGCGGGAGGATACAATGAGCAGTTCTTC. The encoded protein is CASLAPGLAGGYNEQFF.

A few counts support this clone. The chain's CDR3 is CASSQGGAEKLFF. In DNA form, the CDR3 reads TGCGCCAGCAGCCAGGGGGGAGCGGAAAAACTGTTTTTT. The V call is TRBV4-3, the J call TRBJ1-4; D perhaps matches TRBD1 (5 bases). The CDR3 runs to 13 residues. V was shortened by 3 bases and J by 8 bases, with 10 bases between the two germline ends. CDR1 and CDR2 from the germline V gene are LGHNA and YSLEER.

CDR3 nucleotide sequence: TGTGCCATAACCCCGGGGGGGGTGAGCAATGAGCAGTTCTTC. This encodes CAITPGGVSNEQFF. V usage is TRBV7-2 and J usage is TRBJ2-1, with 8 positions matching TRBD2. Losses at the gene ends were 10 bases for V and 6 bases for J; bases not matched to a gene: 11. CDR1 and CDR2 from the germline V gene are SGHTA and FQGNSA. The CDR3 is 14 residues long. The full variable domain, completed using reference TRBV7-2 and TRBJ2-1, is GAGVSQSPSNKVTEKGKDVELRCDPISGHTALYWYRQSLGQGLEFLIYFQGNSAPDKSGLPSDRFSAERTGGSVSTLTIQRTQQEDSAVYLCAITPGGVSNEQFFGPGTRLTVL.

This clone was seen only a few times. Other DNA sequences in the sample encode the same CDR3. This chain connects TRBV7-3 to TRBJ2-3, with no clear D. The CDR3 is 15 residues long. V was cut by 1 base and J by 0 bases, with 8 bases left in between. Per the germline V gene, CDR1 is SGHTA and CDR2 is FQGTGA. CDR3 bases: TGTGCCAGCAGCTTAAGAGGCGGAAGCACAGATACGCAGTATTTT. It translates to CASSLRGGSTDTQYF. Based on the CDR3 plus reference TRBV7-3 and TRBJ2-3, the full variable domain is GAGVSQTPSNKVTEKGKYVELRCDPISGHTALYWYRQSLGQGPEFLIYFQGTGAADDSGLPNDRFFAVRPEGSVSTLKIQRTERGDSAVYLCASSLRGGSTDTQYFGPGTRLTVL.

The gene calls are TRBV2 and TRBJ2-3; 10 bases line up with TRBD2. CDR3 length: 13 residues. Trimming cost V 11 bases and J 6 bases; bases outside gene matches: 8. Germline V gives CDR1 SNHLY, CDR2 FYNNEI. CDR3 bases: TGTGCCGGAAGCGGGAGGGCCTCGGATACGCAGTATTTT. It specifies CAGSGRASDTQYF.

V is TRBV10-3 and J is TRBJ2-5, with D possibly matching TRBD2 (6 bases). The V gene lost 4 bases and the J gene lost 5 bases, with 17 bases spanning the gap. Per germline, CDR1 ENHRY and CDR2 SYGVKD. This CDR3 has 15 residues. The CDR3 DNA follows: TGTGCCATCAGTGGACGGGACTTGAGCCTGGAGACCCAGTACTTC. Translation: CAISGRDLSLETQYF.

This clone occurred a few times. This chain uses TRBV9 with TRBJ1-1, with no clear D. CDR3 size: 14 residues. Germline V gene lookup returns CDR1 SGDLS and CDR2 YYNGEE. V lost 0 bases to trimming and J lost 1 base, with 7 bases between them. In nucleotides, the CDR3 is TGTGCCAGCAGCGTAGGGCACCCGAACACTGAAGCTTTCTTT. Translation: CASSVGHPNTEAFF.

Concerning this clone itself: Other nucleotide sequences from this sample produce the same CDR3. The chain employs TRBV5-1 and TRBJ2-1; TRBD2 agrees at 10 bases. CDR1 is SGHRS, CDR2 YFSETQ, per germline. Trimming cost V 0 bases and J 7 bases; bases outside gene matches: 4. There are 15 residues in the CDR3. CDR3 DNA: TGCGCCAGCAGCTTGGCCACGGGACTAGCGAATGAGCAGTTCTTC. This gives the protein CASSLATGLANEQFF.

This chain links TRBV18 with TRBJ2-6; D gene unclear. Deletions cut 2 bases from V and 0 bases from J, with 11 bases between. The CDR3 extends over 17 amino acids. In germline, CDR1 is KGHSH, CDR2 LQKENI. The CDR3, as DNA: TGTGCCAGCTCACCAGGAGCAGCTATCTCTGGGGCCAACGTCCTGACTTTC. Translation gives CASSPGAAISGANVLTF.

The chain combines TRBV28 with TRBJ2-7; D call uncertain. Germline values: CDR1 MDHEN, CDR2 SYDVKM. Trimming removed 7 bases at V and 2 bases at J, with 12 bases between. The CDR3 totals 13 residues. CDR3 amino acids: CASMTVRTYEQYF. The DNA for the CDR3 is TGTGCCAGCATGACTGTCAGGACCTACGAGCAGTACTTC.

The CDR3 DNA reads as TGTGCCAGCAGCTTAGGTAACAGCGGGAGAAGCAATGAGCAGTTCTTC. Amino acids: CASSLGNSGRSNEQFF. The chain couples TRBV7-9 to TRBJ2-1; the match to TRBD2 covers 8 bases. This CDR3 is 16 amino acids long. V dropped 1 base and J dropped 6; count of bases not matched to a gene: 8. Germline V lookup: CDR1 SEHNR, CDR2 FQNEAQ (reference sequence).

There are a few counts of this clone. The chain links TRBV15 to TRBJ1-2; TRBD1 agrees at 8 bases. Germline V gene sequence: CDR1 LNHNV, CDR2 YYDKDF (reference sequence). This CDR3 is built from 17 residues. Germline trimming cut 0 bases from V and 8 bases from J; bases unmatched to any gene: 14. Written as DNA, the CDR3 is TGTGCCACCAGCAGAGATCTCGGCTGGACAGGGTGGAACGGCTACACCTTC. It specifies CATSRDLGWTGWNGYTF.